One T cell receptor beta chain is described in this entry. Its antigen is unknown. Cells designated naive CD8 were CD45RO-negative and were positively selected for CCR7, with terminally differentiated effector memory CD45RA+ cells excluded. The study drew its donors from healthy HIV-negative adults without recent acute infections or vaccinations. The sample is drawn from a study of shared clonotypes between healthy human individuals. Broader study findings: Since donors were few, the genetic and exposure-history diversity represented was limited. Non-shared clonotypes were found to have lower generation probabilities than the clonotypes that were shared by all four of the sorted-subset donors.

Germline CDR1 reads SGDLS; CDR2 reads YYNGEE. This CDR3 comprises 15 residues. V was trimmed by 1 base and J by 1 base, leaving 12 bases between them. TCRdb's copy holds only in-frame clones and misses some; the assay was immunoSEQ multiplex PCR. The sample consists of around 600,000 clones, approximately 95% of them appearing once. The chain carries TRBV9 and TRBJ2-7; tentative D call: TRBD1 (6 bases). This sequence was found in a woman between 25 and 40 years old in good health. Sequencing was performed on naive CD8+ T cells sorted from blood. The CDR3 region has the DNA TGTGCCAGCAGCGTATCGACAGGACTGTCCTACGAGCAGTACTTC. Protein: CASSVSTGLSYEQYF.